This TCR beta chain was profiled in a study of blood T cell repertoires in COVID-19. In the study overall: The samples span acute and convalescent COVID-19 from the United States, Italy and Spain. From T cells, B-cell-depleted T cells, or PBMCs came the material, which was cDNA or gDNA.

In the original workflow: Amplification of reference gene primers provided the estimated nucleated cell counts. The data were produced by immunoSEQ multiplex PCR, yet TCRdb's version contains in-frame clones alone and is incomplete. The D gene and trimming were derived from the DNA, and the V and J assignments and clone size from that table. This sample has fewer than 250,000 clones, with around nine tenths found just once. CDR3 length: 16 residues. V was cut by 0 bases and J by 0 bases, with 10 bases left in between. CDR1 is LGHNT and CDR2 is FRNRAP in the germline V gene. The V and J genes are TRBV12-5 and TRBJ2-3; D unclear. The sample was peripheral blood. This sequence originates from a young man with acute or convalescent COVID-19. The chain's CDR3 is CASGLVVLSSTDTQYF. DNA of the CDR3: TGTGCTAGTGGTTTGGTGGTCCTATCTAGCACAGATACGCAGTATTTT.